This T cell receptor beta chain was sequenced for a study of blood T cell repertoires in COVID-19. Study-level background: Donors in the United States, Italy and Spain gave samples during acute or convalescent COVID-19. T cells, B-cell-depleted T cells, or PBMCs provided the cDNA or gDNA that served as material.

Profiling relied on immunoSEQ multiplex PCR, and the TCRdb table lists in-frame clones only, not all of them. The table records roughly 98,000 clones, around four fifths of them present only once. The germline CDR1 and CDR2 sequences are SNHLY and FYNNEI. This CDR3 has 16 amino acids. Trimming at V came to 5 bases and at J to 2 bases, leaving 4 bases not matched to a gene. This chain joins TRBV2 and TRBJ2-2; 11 nucleotides agree with TRBD2. Sequenced sample: peripheral blood. This TCR derives from a woman aged 70-85 years with active or convalescent COVID-19. The CDR3 DNA sequence: TGTGCCAGCAGTCTCCTAGCGGGGGGAAACACCGGGGAGCTGTTTTTT. Amino acids: CASSLLAGGNTGELFF.